This TCR beta chain originates from a study of response to subunit inactivated influenza vaccine. The CDR3 loop spans 15 amino acids. Looked up from germline, CDR1 is SQVTM and CDR2 is ANQGSEA. Trimming took 6 bases from V and 5 from J; bases not matched to a gene: 13. This clonotype was picked up a small number of times. What it binds is unknown. Overall study results and limits: Each seasonal influenza vaccination, the authors suggested, recruits few new T cells.

TCRdb passed the RT-PCR reads through MiXCR, listing each CDR3 protein once. The table includes 540,000 or so distinct CDR3 sequences, around 13% detected once. The rearrangement uses TRBV29-1 and TRBJ2-5; TRBD2 aligns across 9 bases. Sequencing was performed on PBMCs from blood, taken roughly 46 days after vaccination. The origin of this receptor is a man aged 50-60 years who received an inactivated influenza vaccine. DNA of the CDR3: TGCAGCGTCAGGTCTAGCGGGGCCGCACGGGAGACCCAGTACTTC. This sequence encodes CSVRSSGAARETQYF. Full variable domain (remainder filled in from reference TRBV29-1 and TRBJ2-5): SAVISQKPSRDICQRGTSLTIQCQVDSQVTMMFWYRQQPGQSLTLIATANQGSEATYESGFVIDKFPISRPNLTFSTLTVSNMSPEDSSIYLCSVRSSGAARETQYFGPGTRLLVL.